What follows describes a single T cell receptor (beta chain). This sample is part of a study of blood T cell repertoires in COVID-19. The V end lost 7 bases, the J end lost 5 bases, and 14 bases lay between the germline ends. The germline CDR1 and CDR2 sequences are LNHDA and SQIVND (reference sequence). The CDR3 runs to 13 residues. Assay used: immunoSEQ multiplex PCR; TCRdb lists only in-frame clones, some missing. The table records approximately 200,000 clones, roughly 80% of them present only once. This chain joins TRBV19 and TRBJ2-5; D may be TRBD1 (6 bases). The sample comprised peripheral blood. The sequence came from a woman younger than 45 who had recovered from COVID-19. The CDR3 here is CASNYRVGETQYF. CDR3 DNA sequence: TGTGCCAGTAATTACAGGGTTGGGGAGACCCAGTACTTC.